The 6 T cell receptor beta chains below were found in one sample sequenced in a study of cytomegalovirus exposure and HLA in healthy donors. The PCR employed 60 Vbeta primers together with 13 Jbeta primers. The protocol was immunoSEQ multiplex PCR, while the TCRdb copy is restricted to in-frame clones and leaves out a portion. The table records fewer than 200,000 clones, about 76% of them present only once. Material: PBMCs. The receptors were gathered from a male donor in good health and CMV-seropositive.

This clone has more than one count but fewer than ten. The chain uses TRBV18 and TRBJ1-1, with D perhaps matching TRBD1 (6 bases). In germline, CDR1 is KGHSH, CDR2 LQKENI. V gave up 3 bases and J gave up 0 bases, with 14 bases separating them. The CDR3 extends over 16 amino acids. The CDR3 bases are TGTGCCAGCTCACCCTTGCAGGGGTTAATGAACACTGAAGCTTTCTTT. Residues: CASSPLQGLMNTEAFF.

The chain carries TRBV29-1 and TRBJ2-5; 15 positions agree with TRBD2. This CDR3 spans 14 amino acids. Germline-derived CDR1 and CDR2 are SQVTM and ANQGSEA. With 5 bases clipped from V and 5 bases from J, the junction kept 3 bases outside the gene matches. CDR3 in DNA: TGCAGCGTTCCCGGGACTAGCGGGGGGGAGACCCAGTACTTC. This encodes CSVPGTSGGETQYF.

Notes on this clone: The germline gene is not matched at one end of the junction; a read error may be the cause. The V gene is TRBV10-3, the J gene TRBJ1-2; TRBD1 matches at 9 bases. Germline V gene lookup returns CDR1 ENHRY and CDR2 SYGVKD. This CDR3 has 12 residues. Written as DNA, the CDR3 is TGTGCCATCAGGGGGACAGGGTTTGGCCACACCTTC. Translation: CAIRGTGFGHTF.

The rearrangement joins TRBV7-2 to TRBJ2-5; the D is unclear. Between the trimmed V and J ends, which lost 3 bases and 3 bases, there was a span of 5 bases. The V gene's germline CDR1 is SGHTA and CDR2 FQGNSA. The CDR3 is 12 residues long. The CDR3 is CASSLSEETQYF. As DNA, the CDR3 is TGTGCCAGCAGCTTGTCTGAAGAGACCCAGTACTTC. Full variable domain (remainder filled in from reference TRBV7-2 and TRBJ2-5): GAGVSQSPSNKVTEKGKDVELRCDPISGHTALYWYRQSLGQGLEFLIYFQGNSAPDKSGLPSDRFSAERTGGSVSTLTIQRTQQEDSAVYLCASSLSEETQYFGPGTRLLVL.

This clone was counted between two and nine times. The chain carries TRBV5-1 and TRBJ1-2; 7 positions match TRBD1. Trimming at V came to 4 bases and at J to 8 bases, leaving 11 bases not matched to a gene. This CDR3 has 14 amino acids. The germline gives CDR1 SGHRS, CDR2 YFSETQ. The CDR3 reads CASSDHRGPRGYTF. CDR3 nucleotide sequence: TGCGCCAGCAGCGACCACAGGGGCCCTCGCGGCTACACCTTC. Full variable domain (outside the CDR3, taken from reference TRBV5-1 and TRBJ1-2): KAGVTQTPRYLIKTRGQQVTLSCSPISGHRSVSWYQQTPGQGLQFLFEYFSETQRNKGNFPGRFSGRQFSNSRSEMNVSTLELGDSALYLCASSDHRGPRGYTFGSGTRLTVV.

The chain is built from TRBV6-6 and TRBJ1-3; D might be TRBD1 (6 bases). Trimming took off 11 bases at V and 4 bases at J, with 21 bases between the two ends. Per the germline V gene, CDR1 is MNHNY and CDR2 is SVGAGI (reference sequence). The length of the CDR3 is 15 residues. CDR3 coding DNA: TGTGCCGGTGGGGGGGCTCCCACGGGGGGAAACACCATATATTTT. It encodes CAGGGAPTGGNTIYF.